Following are 32 T cell receptor beta chains from one sample sequenced in a study of blood T cell repertoires in COVID-19. Libraries were prepared by immunoSEQ multiplex PCR; TCRdb keeps only in-frame clonotypes and omits some of them. The sample yields about 76,000 clones, under 95% seen once. Sequences were obtained from peripheral blood. These receptors were collected from a human donor in a cohort sampled during active COVID-19.

The chain recombines TRBV2 with TRBJ2-7, with D tentatively TRBD2 (6 bases). The CDR3 is 14 amino acids. V was trimmed by 4 bases and J by 2 bases, leaving 12 bases between them. The V gene's germline CDR1 is SNHLY and CDR2 FYNNEI. This chain's CDR3 is CASSGGGLPYEQYF. The DNA of the CDR3 is TGTGCCAGCAGTGGGGGAGGACTCCCCTACGAGCAGTACTTC.

V is TRBV7-9 and J is TRBJ1-2; D uncertain. Trimming stripped 1 base from V and 8 bases from J, with 23 bases between. The CDR3 consists of 17 residues. Germline-derived CDR1 and CDR2 are SEHNR and FQNEAQ (reference sequence). The CDR3 here is CASSLVGSDNYSGGYTF. In nucleotides, the CDR3 is TGTGCCAGCAGCTTAGTCGGGTCGGATAACTATTCCGGGGGCTACACCTTC. Full variable domain (rest looked up from reference TRBV7-9 and TRBJ1-2): DTGVSQNPRHKITKRGQNVTFRCDPISEHNRLYWYRQTLGQGPEFLTYFQNEAQLEKSRLLSDRFSAERPKGSFSTLEIQRTEQGDSAMYLCASSLVGSDNYSGGYTFGSGTRLTVV.

CDR3 nucleotide sequence: TGTGCCAGCAGCTTGATCGGACTAGCGGGGGGTACCGGGGAGCTGTTTTTT. Translation: CASSLIGLAGGTGELFF. The gene calls are TRBV5-5 and TRBJ2-2; 14 nucleotides match TRBD2. CDR1 and CDR2 (germline): SGHKS, YYEKEE (reference sequence). CDR3 size: 17 residues. The V gene end was trimmed by 1 base and the J gene end by 5 bases; junction bases not matched to a gene: 4. Full variable domain (outside the CDR3, taken from reference TRBV5-5 and TRBJ2-2): DAGVTQSPTHLIKTRGQQVTLRCSPISGHKSVSWYQQVLGQGPQFIFQYYEKEERGRGNFPDRFSARQFPNYSSELNVNALLLGDSALYLCASSLIGLAGGTGELFFGEGSRLTVL.

The V gene is TRBV7-2, the J gene TRBJ1-5; 9 nucleotides align to TRBD1. The CDR3 runs 14 residues. The germline gives CDR1 SGHTA, CDR2 FQGNSA. The V gene end was trimmed by 5 bases and the J gene end by 5 bases; junction bases not matched to a gene: 4. CDR3 DNA: TGTGCCAGCAGCCTACGGACAGGGGATCAGCCCCAGCATTTT. This gives the protein CASSLRTGDQPQHF. Together with reference TRBV7-2 and TRBJ1-5, the CDR3 gives the full variable domain: GAGVSQSPSNKVTEKGKDVELRCDPISGHTALYWYRQSLGQGLEFLIYFQGNSAPDKSGLPSDRFSAERTGGSVSTLTIQRTQQEDSAVYLCASSLRTGDQPQHFGDGTRLSIL.

This clone appeared once. This chain links TRBV5-1 with TRBJ2-1, with D perhaps TRBD2 (7 bases). Trimming shortened V by 0 bases and J by 5 bases, and 12 bases separated the two germline ends. The V gene's germline CDR1 is SGHRS and CDR2 YFSETQ. The CDR3 extends over 15 amino acids. CDR3 DNA sequence: TGCGCCAGCAGCTTGGTAGAGGGGGGGCACAATGAGCAGTTCTTC. Translating gives CASSLVEGGHNEQFF.

In regard to this clone: Distinct nucleotide sequences in the sample also encode this CDR3. The CDR3 nucleotides read TGTGCCAGCAGCTTGGGGACAGGCGGTGAAAAACTGTTTTTT. Translating gives CASSLGTGGEKLFF. The chain is built from TRBV5-5 and TRBJ1-4, with 7 bases lining up with TRBD1. The CDR3 runs to 14 residues. The germline V gene has CDR1 SGHKS and CDR2 YYEKEE (reference sequence). J was trimmed by 7 bases and V by 0 bases; bases with no gene match: 3.

This rearrangement joins TRBV24-1 to TRBJ2-3; D gene ambiguous. The CDR3 is made up of 12 amino acids. V was shortened by 0 bases and J by 5 bases, with 2 bases between the two germline ends. CDR1 and CDR2 from the germline V gene are KGHDR and SFDVKD. The CDR3 is CATSDLQDTQYF. The CDR3, as DNA: TGTGCCACCAGTGATTTGCAAGATACGCAGTATTTT.

The chain links TRBV10-2 to TRBJ1-1, with D unclear. The V end was cut by 0 bases, the J end by 8 bases, with 7 bases between. Germline assignment: CDR1 WSHSY and CDR2 SAAADI. The CDR3 loop spans 12 amino acids. CDR3 nucleotide sequence: TGCGCCAGCAGTGAGTCGGGCCTAGAAGCTTTCTTT. Its protein product is CASSESGLEAFF.

Comments on this clone: The same CDR3 can be traced to other DNA sequences in this sample. The chain has TRBV11-2 and TRBJ1-1; a possible D gene is TRBD1 (6 bases). The CDR3 is 13 amino acids. The V gene's germline CDR1 is SGHAT and CDR2 FQNNGV. The V end lost 5 bases, the J end lost 1 base, and 8 bases lay between the germline ends. CDR3 DNA: TGTGCCAGCAGCCCGGGACAGAACACTGAAGCTTTCTTT. Its protein product is CASSPGQNTEAFF. Combining the CDR3 with reference TRBV11-2 and TRBJ1-1 gives the whole variable domain EAGVAQSPRYKIIEKRQSVAFWCNPISGHATLYWYQQILGQGPKLLIQFQNNGVVDDSQLPKDRFSAERLKGVDSTLKIQPAKLEDSAVYLCASSPGQNTEAFFGQGTRLTVV.

The chain couples TRBV10-3 to TRBJ2-5; maybe TRBD2 (6 bases). The CDR3 has 14 residues. Trimming took off 2 bases at V and 1 base at J, with 8 bases between the two ends. Germline V gene lookup returns CDR1 ENHRY and CDR2 SYGVKD. This CDR3 is CAISEGGAQETQYF. As DNA, the CDR3 is TGTGCCATCAGTGAGGGAGGGGCCCAAGAGACCCAGTACTTC.

This chain connects TRBV2 to TRBJ1-4; maybe TRBD1 (6 bases). Trimming removed 6 bases at V and 2 bases at J, with 16 bases between. CDR1 SNHLY and CDR2 FYNNEI come from the germline V gene. The CDR3 sequence is 16 residues long. The CDR3 is CASSLQGDRTNEKLFF. The DNA of the CDR3 is TGTGCCAGCAGCCTACAGGGCGACCGCACTAATGAAAAACTGTTTTTT.

The chain joins TRBV9 to TRBJ2-2; 7 nucleotides match TRBD2. Germline V lookup: CDR1 SGDLS, CDR2 YYNGEE. Trimming removed 0 bases from V and 1 base from J; junction bases left unmatched: 6. The CDR3 contains 17 residues. Here the CDR3 reads CASSVGPAGLNTGELFF. The CDR3 DNA reads TGTGCCAGCAGCGTAGGGCCAGCGGGACTGAACACCGGGGAGCTGTTTTTT.

The V gene is TRBV7-2, the J gene TRBJ1-4; D uncertain. The germline V and J ends were trimmed by 6 bases and 2 bases, with 10 bases remaining between them. The CDR3 runs 14 residues. Germline assignment: CDR1 SGHTA and CDR2 FQGNSA. Here the CDR3 reads CASRVESTNEKLFF. CDR3 bases: TGTGCCAGCAGGGTTGAGTCTACTAATGAAAAACTGTTTTTT.

The chain is built from TRBV4-1 and TRBJ2-3; perhaps TRBD1 as D (5 bases). The CDR3 length is 15 residues. The V gene lost 3 bases and the J gene lost 5 bases, with 15 bases spanning the gap. Germline lookup yields CDR1 MGHRA and CDR2 YSYEKL. The CDR3 DNA follows: TGCGCCAGCAGCCAGCCAGGGTGGTTTGGAGATACGCAGTATTTT. Protein sequence: CASSQPGWFGDTQYF.

This clone showed up just once. V and J are TRBV7-2 and TRBJ2-3; D possibly corresponds to TRBD2 (5 bases). Germline CDR1 is SGHTA and CDR2 is FQGNSA. V was cut by 2 bases and J by 0 bases, with 6 bases left in between. The length of the CDR3 is 14 residues. The CDR3 here is CASSLSGSTDTQYF. The CDR3 coding sequence is TGTGCCAGCAGCTTAAGCGGTAGCACAGATACGCAGTATTTT.

J is TRBJ2-5 and V is TRBV6-2 or TRBV6-3; the D gene is possibly TRBD1 (6 bases). V lost 2 bases, J lost 4 bases, and 14 bases lay in between. Germline assignment: CDR1 MNHEY and CDR2 SVGEGT. This CDR3 is 15 amino acids long. The DNA of the CDR3 is TGTGCCAGCAGTTACAGGTGGGGGCCAGGAGAGACCCAGTACTTC. Amino acids: CASSYRWGPGETQYF.

The chain is built from TRBV18 and TRBJ2-7, with TRBD2 as a possible D gene (5 bases). Germline V lookup: CDR1 KGHSH, CDR2 LQKENI. This CDR3 is 13 amino acids long. V gave up 3 bases and J gave up 0 bases, with 6 bases separating them. The DNA for the CDR3 is TGTGCCAGCTCACCTCGGGACTCCTACGAGCAGTACTTC. It specifies CASSPRDSYEQYF.

This clone was recorded a few times. The rearrangement links TRBV6-5 to TRBJ2-7; perhaps TRBD1 as D (5 bases). The length of the CDR3 is 14 residues. The V end lost 0 bases, the J end lost 2 bases, and 8 bases lay between the germline ends. Germline loops: CDR1 MNHEY, CDR2 SVGAGI. The CDR3 region is CASSYSRQTYEQYF. CDR3 nucleotide sequence: TGTGCCAGCAGTTACTCTCGACAGACCTACGAGCAGTACTTC.

CDR3 nucleotide sequence: TGTGCCATCAGTGCAGGGACAGGTAGCTCTGGAAACACCATATATTTT. Protein product: CAISAGTGSSGNTIYF. The chain combines TRBV10-3 with TRBJ1-3, with 8 bases fitting TRBD1. Trimming cost V 4 bases and J 0 bases; bases outside gene matches: 5. CDR1 and CDR2 from the germline V gene are ENHRY and SYGVKD. CDR3 length equals 16 residues.

The CDR3 reads CASSYHSSGTGGHSPLHF. DNA for the CDR3: TGTGCCAGCAGTTACCACTCTTCCGGGACAGGGGGTCATTCACCCCTCCACTTT. The rearrangement uses TRBV6-2 or TRBV6-3 and TRBJ1-6, with 11 bases lining up with TRBD1. This CDR3 has 18 residues. V lost 2 bases to trimming and J lost 8 bases; unmatched junction nucleotides: 11. Germline V gene lookup returns CDR1 MNHEY and CDR2 SVGEGT.

This clone was recorded a few times. The chain employs TRBV5-1 and TRBJ2-3; D perhaps matches TRBD2 (6 bases). Per germline, CDR1 SGHRS and CDR2 YFSETQ. The ends were cut back, 1 base at V and 0 bases at J, with 12 bases in the middle. This CDR3 region has 16 residues. The CDR3 reads CASSLILAPSTDTQYF. DNA of the CDR3: TGCGCCAGCAGCTTGATACTAGCCCCTAGCACAGATACGCAGTATTTT.

This clone appeared once. The V call is TRBV19, the J call TRBJ1-5, with 7 bases aligning to TRBD1. V trimming: 4 bases; J trimming: 1 base; junction bases outside the gene matches: 4. Germline lookup yields CDR1 LNHDA and CDR2 SQIVND (reference sequence). The CDR3 is 15 residues long. CDR3 nucleotide sequence: TGTGCCAGTAGTAGGGACAGCCTAAGCAATCAGCCCCAGCATTTT. Protein: CASSRDSLSNQPQHF.

This rearrangement joins TRBV5-4 to TRBJ2-3; TRBD2 matches 15 bases. After removal of 4 bases from V and 3 bases from J, the junction contained 6 bases not matched to a gene. The CDR3 sequence is 17 residues long. Germline-derived CDR1 and CDR2 are SGHNT and YYREEE (reference sequence). In nucleotides, the CDR3 is TGTGCCAGCAGCCACGGACTAGCGGGGGGGCGGACAGATACGCAGTATTTT. It encodes CASSHGLAGGRTDTQYF.

This chain uses TRBV7-3 with TRBJ2-7, with D perhaps matching TRBD1 (8 bases). The length of the CDR3 is 16 residues. Germline CDR1 is SGHTA and CDR2 is FQGTGA. Trimming cost V 6 bases and J 6 bases, with 24 bases left between them. For the CDR3, the DNA is TGTGCCAGCAGGGTGCTCGGACAGGGAGGGGGCGGCGAGCAGTACTTC. Translated: CASRVLGQGGGGEQYF. The whole variable domain, filled in from reference TRBV7-3 and TRBJ2-7, reads GAGVSQTPSNKVTEKGKYVELRCDPISGHTALYWYRQSLGQGPEFLIYFQGTGAADDSGLPNDRFFAVRPEGSVSTLKIQRTERGDSAVYLCASRVLGQGGGGEQYFGPGTRLTVT.

This clone was counted a single time. V and J are TRBV7-9 and TRBJ2-4; 9 bases are shared with TRBD2. V lost 3 bases, J lost 11 bases, and 14 bases stayed unmatched. The germline V gene encodes CDR1 SEHNR and CDR2 FQNEAQ (reference sequence). The CDR3 extends over 16 amino acids. CDR3 coding DNA: TGTGCCAGCAGCTTCAGAGCGGGGGGCTCCCAAACTTTTCAGTACTTC. Translated: CASSFRAGGSQTFQYF.

The gene calls are TRBV19 and TRBJ2-2; D unresolved. CDR3 size: 16 residues. Germline lookup yields CDR1 LNHDA and CDR2 SQIVND (reference sequence). With 2 bases removed from V and 2 bases from J, the gap between germline ends came to 12 bases. The CDR3 region is CASSIPRHSNTGELFF. CDR3 sequence (DNA): TGTGCCAGTAGTATACCGCGGCATAGCAACACCGGGGAGCTGTTTTTT.

The rearrangement links TRBV2 to TRBJ2-2; D is perhaps TRBD1 (5 bases). The germline V gene has CDR1 SNHLY and CDR2 FYNNEI. Trimming stripped 2 bases from V and 4 bases from J, with 5 bases between. The CDR3 is 13 amino acids. CDR3 sequence (DNA): TGTGCCAGCAGTGAAAGGGGCACCGGGGAGCTGTTTTTT. It yields the protein CASSERGTGELFF.

The chain uses TRBV21-1 and TRBJ2-7; the table's D gene call, TRBD1, was not cross checked with the DNA. TRBV21-1 is classified as a pseudogene. The CDR3 totals 15 residues. CDR3 amino acids: CASSAWTGESYEQYF. DNA of the CDR3: TGTGCCAGCAGCGCGTGGACAGGGGAGTCCTACGAGCAGTACTTC.

The J gene is TRBJ1-2, the V gene TRBV19; D is perhaps TRBD1 (6 bases). The germline V gene has CDR1 LNHDA and CDR2 SQIVND (reference sequence). This CDR3 spans 18 amino acids. The V end lost 1 base, the J end lost 6 bases, and 24 bases lay between the germline ends. The CDR3 sequence: CASSIGSGVAKKVDGYTF. The CDR3 DNA is TGTGCCAGTAGTATAGGTTCAGGGGTGGCCAAAAAAGTCGATGGCTACACCTTC. Combining the CDR3 with reference TRBV19 and TRBJ1-2 gives the whole variable domain DGGITQSPKYLFRKEGQNVTLSCEQNLNHDAMYWYRQDPGQGLRLIYYSQIVNDFQKGDIAEGYSVSREKKESFPLTVTSAQKNPTAFYLCASSIGSGVAKKVDGYTFGSGTRLTVV.

This clone was detected once. The chain employs TRBV11-2 and TRBJ2-1; D perhaps matches TRBD2 (6 bases). The V and J ends lost 1 base and 10 bases respectively, with 20 bases between them. The V gene's germline CDR1 is SGHAT and CDR2 FQNNGV. The CDR3 length is 16 residues. As DNA, the CDR3 is TGTGCCAGCAGCTTAGCAGGTCCAGCGGGCTCTGGGGAGCAGTTCTTC. Its translation is CASSLAGPAGSGEQFF.

V usage is TRBV7-2 and J usage is TRBJ1-5; tentatively, D is TRBD1 (6 bases). The CDR3 is 15 amino acids. V was trimmed by 0 bases and J by 3 bases, leaving 9 bases between them. In germline, CDR1 is SGHTA, CDR2 FQGNSA. The CDR3 sequence: CASSLARGANQPQHF. Written as DNA, the CDR3 is TGTGCCAGCAGCTTAGCCAGGGGAGCCAATCAGCCCCAGCATTTT.

This rearrangement joins TRBV7-3 to TRBJ1-5; D unclear. V lost 0 bases to trimming and J lost 6 bases, with 6 bases between them. The CDR3 loop spans 13 amino acids. The germline V gene has CDR1 SGHTA and CDR2 FQGTGA. DNA for the CDR3: TGTGCCAGCAGCTTAACCCGGGGTCAGCCCCAGCATTTT. It encodes CASSLTRGQPQHF. The full variable domain, its missing parts supplied by reference TRBV7-3 and TRBJ1-5, is GAGVSQTPSNKVTEKGKYVELRCDPISGHTALYWYRQSLGQGPEFLIYFQGTGAADDSGLPNDRFFAVRPEGSVSTLKIQRTERGDSAVYLCASSLTRGQPQHFGDGTRLSIL.